The clone carrying this T cell receptor beta chain was detected many times. What it recognizes is unknown. This entry comes from a study of regulatory T cells in long-lasting Graves disease. Arm-PCR of CDR3 regions with iRepertoire HTBI primers generated TCR beta libraries. A single record per CDR3 protein comes from TCRdb applying MiXCR to the multiplex PCR reads. The sample includes about 310,000 distinct CDR3 sequences, around 23% of them seen just once. The CDR3 extends over 13 amino acids. Trimming stripped 6 bases from V and 5 bases from J, with 12 bases between. Germline V CDR1 and CDR2: KGHDR, SFDVKD. Findings of the study overall: TCR diversity was lower in persistent Graves' patients (versus newly diagnosed ones). Relative to new patients (under 1,000), persistent patients exhibited greater sharing of public clonotypes (about 3,000). Persistent disease was associated with favored TRBV28 usage and with favored use of TRBJ1-2 and TRBJ2-5.

Time point in this sample: persistent/refractory GD, antithyroid drugs over 5 years with positive TRAb. The TCR library used RNA extracted from PBMCs. EDTA tubes were used for drawing 8.5 to 9.5 milliliters of peripheral blood. The chain has TRBV24-1 and TRBJ2-5, with a possible D match to TRBD2 (7 bases). The receptor's source is a female donor with Graves disease. Sequencing used peripheral blood mononuclear cells (PBMCs), obtained when the disease was refractory, from a patient treated with antithyroid drugs. CDR3 in DNA: TGTGCCACCAGTCGAAAGGGGGGGGAGACCCAGTACTTC. Translation gives CATSRKGGETQYF.